This is a list of T cell receptor beta chains from one sample in a study of T-cell reconstitution after alpha-beta-depleted transplantation in children. TCRdb re-analysed the PCR reads in MiXCR, keeping a single row per CDR3 protein. Of 700,000 to 950,000 distinct CDR3 sequences listed, approximately 15% are singletons. The sequenced sample was PBMCs, mostly from graft donor cells, obtained 360 days after TCRalphabeta/CD19-depleted stem cell transplant. These receptors all stem from a male patient aged 10 to 17 who had a stem cell transplant for acute lymphoblastic leukemia, so the T cells may come from the graft donor. The CDR3 runs from the conserved cysteine through the conserved F or W. Fields, in order: J gene, V gene, clone size, D gene, CDR3 DNA, CDR3 protein. The D gene is left open where the match is weak. Rows give clone size only sometimes, using once, few, many, or a class for an expanded clone.

TRBJ1-3,TRBV4-1,few,TRBD1,TGCGCCAGCAGCCAAGCTCTGGGACAGGTGAAAACCTCCTCTGGAAACACCATATATTTT,CASSQALGQVKTSSGNTIYF
TRBJ2-5,TRBV20-1,few,TRBD2,TGCAGTGCTCCGAGTGGACTAGCGGGAGTAGAGACCCAGTACTTC,CSAPSGLAGVETQYF
TRBJ2-1,TRBV9,few,TRBD2,TGTGCCAGCAGCGTAGGTTCTAGCGGGAGGGTCGGTGAGCAGTTCTTC,CASSVGSSGRVGEQFF
TRBJ1-2,TRBV2,many,TRBD1,TGTGCCAGCAGATCGGGACAGGGGGAAGGGTACTATGGCTACACCTTC,CASRSGQGEGYYGYTF
TRBJ2-1,TRBV12-3/TRBV12-4,-,TRBD1,TGTGCCAGCAGCGACGGCCCGGGACAGGGCCCCAATGAGCAGTTCTTC,CASSDGPGQGPNEQFF
TRBJ2-2,TRBV5-1,-,-,TGCGCCAGCAGCTCGTACTCACAGGGCCCCGGGGAGCTGTTTTTT,CASSSYSQGPGELFF
TRBJ2-7,TRBV7-9,few,-,TGTGCCAGCACCCTTCTCGGGGGCGGAGGAGTGTACGAGCAGTACTTC,CASTLLGGGGVYEQYF
TRBJ1-2,TRBV12-3/TRBV12-4,-,TRBD1,TGTGCCAGCAGTTTAACTACCCAGGGGGTATTTGGCTACACCTTC,CASSLTTQGVFGYTF
TRBJ2-1,TRBV24-1,-,-,TGTGCCACCCGTGGATGGGGATCCTACAATGAGCAGTTCTTC,CATRGWGSYNEQFF
TRBJ1-2,TRBV20-1,-,TRBD1,TGCAGTGCTAGAGAGAGAGTGGGGAAGGACAGGGACTATGGCTACACCTTC,CSARERVGKDRDYGYTF
TRBJ2-7,TRBV3-1,-,-,TGTGCCAGCAGCCAAGGTAGCGGTGTTAGCTCCTACGAGCAGTACTTC,CASSQGSGVSSYEQYF
TRBJ2-2,TRBV4-1,many,-,TGCGCCAGCAGCCATGGGGCTAGATATTCCGGGGAGCTGTTTTTT,CASSHGARYSGELFF
TRBJ2-1,TRBV15,many,-,TGTGCCACCAGTCAGGGGCTTATCCCTACGTACAATGAGCAGTTCTTC,CATSQGLIPTYNEQFF
TRBJ1-5,TRBV20-1,-,-,TGCAGTGCTAGTCCACAGCCCCAGCATTTT,CSASPQPQHF
TRBJ2-5,TRBV7-8,-,-,TGTGCCAGCAGCCGCCGGGGTATCGGAGAGACCCAGTACTTC,CASSRRGIGETQYF
TRBJ2-5,TRBV7-9,few,-,TGTGCCAGCAGCACAACGGTCCGTAGGGAGACCCAGTACTTC,CASSTTVRRETQYF
TRBJ2-7,TRBV20-1,few,TRBD1,TGCAGTGCCCAGAGCAGTGGAAGGGACAGCTACTACGAGCAGTACTTC,CSAQSSGRDSYYEQYF
TRBJ2-5,TRBV27,few,TRBD2,TGTGCCAGCAGTTATCTAGCGGGAGTGGAGACCCAGTACTTC,CASSYLAGVETQYF
TRBJ1-1,TRBV11-2,few,-,TGTGCCAGCAGCTTAGATTGGCCAGCCTTTGCTGAAGCTTTCTTT,CASSLDWPAFAEAFF
TRBJ1-5,TRBV20-1,few,-,TGCAGTGCTACGCAGGGAGGTCGCAATCAGCCCCAGCATTTT,CSATQGGRNQPQHF
TRBJ2-7,TRBV20-1,few,TRBD2,TGCAGTGCTCCCCTAGCGGGAGTTTATGAGCAGTACTTC,CSAPLAGVYEQYF
TRBJ2-1,TRBV12-3/TRBV12-4,-,-,TGTGCCAGCAGTTTTTACGGGACGTACAATGAGCAGTTCTTC,CASSFYGTYNEQFF
TRBJ2-1,TRBV7-3,-,-,TGTGCCAGCAGCTTACAGGGAGGCACCTACAATGAGCAGTTCTTC,CASSLQGGTYNEQFF
TRBJ2-5,TRBV2,many,TRBD1,TGTGCCAGCATCCCCCCGAGACAGGGGGCTGAGGGGACCCAGTACTTC,CASIPPRQGAEGTQYF
TRBJ1-3,TRBV25-1,few,TRBD1,TGTGCCAGCAGGGGAGACAGGGGCTCTGGAAACACCATATATTTT,CASRGDRGSGNTIYF
TRBJ2-7,TRBV20-1,-,-,TGCAGTGCTAGAGACCGCATGCAGTACTTC,CSARDRMQYF
TRBJ1-1,TRBV18,-,-,TGTGCCAGCTCAGTCCAGGGCACTGAAGCTTTCTTT,CASSVQGTEAFF
TRBJ2-3,TRBV7-6,few,TRBD2,TGTGCCAGCAGCGTTCCGGGACTAGCCGAGGATACGCAGTATTTT,CASSVPGLAEDTQYF
TRBJ1-1,TRBV4-1,few,-,TGCGCCAGCAGCCAACCGCTAGGGGCCACTGAAGCTTTCTTT,CASSQPLGATEAFF
TRBJ2-6,TRBV3-1,-,TRBD2,TGTGCCAGCAGCCAACTAGCGGGAGGGCCAGCAGGGGCCAACGTCCTGACTTTC,CASSQLAGGPAGANVLTF
TRBJ1-5,TRBV7-9,few,-,TGTGCCAGCAGCTTAAAAGGTTTAAATCAGCCCCAGCATTTT,CASSLKGLNQPQHF
TRBJ1-1,TRBV7-9,-,-,TGTGCCAGCAGCTTAGAAAGGAGTGGCACAGGGAATGAAGCTTTCTTT,CASSLERSGTGNEAFF
TRBJ2-1,TRBV29-1,-,-,TGCAGCGCCCAACTAGTAAATGAGCAGTTCTTC,CSAQLVNEQFF
TRBJ1-5,TRBV7-8,few,TRBD1,TGTGCCAGCAGCCCTGATAGGACAGGATGGACCCAGCATTTT,CASSPDRTGWTQHF
TRBJ2-1,TRBV19,-,-,TGTGCCAGTAGTATAGTGACAGACAATGAGCAGTTCTTC,CASSIVTDNEQFF
TRBJ2-1,TRBV12-3/TRBV12-4,-,-,TGTGCCAGCAGTCTCTTTACTGGGGACCGTGAGCAGTTCTTC,CASSLFTGDREQFF
TRBJ2-1,TRBV20-1,-,TRBD1,TGCAGTGCCCTAAAGAGGGGACAGTACCCTAGGCATGAGCAGTTCTTC,CSALKRGQYPRHEQFF